These T cell receptor beta chains were read from a single sample in a study of response to subunit inactivated influenza vaccine. Each CDR3 protein gets one entry after TCRdb re-called the RT-PCR reads with MiXCR. Here the sample spans 430,000 or so distinct CDR3 sequences, 9.5% to 13% being singletons. The material sequenced was PBMCs from blood, taken roughly 46 days after vaccination. These receptors all stem from a man aged 50-59 years who received an inactivated influenza vaccine. CDR3s include the opening cysteine and the closing phenylalanine or tryptophan. D genes are given only for firm matches. Some rows mark clone size as missing; the rest say once, few, many or name a class of expanded clone.

CDR3: CSAPLAGGVDTQYF
DNA: TGCAGTGCGCCTTTAGCGGGAGGAGTAGATACGCAGTATTTT
D: TRBD2
V: TRBV20-1
J: TRBJ2-3
size: many

CDR3: CASARGLAGTDTQYF
DNA: TGTGCCAGCGCTCGAGGACTAGCGGGAACAGATACGCAGTATTTT
D: TRBD2
V: TRBV2
J: TRBJ2-3
size: few

CDR3: CASSSTGGKLNEQFF
DNA: TGCGCCAGCAGCTCTACGGGAGGGAAACTCAATGAGCAGTTCTTC
D: TRBD2
V: TRBV5-1
J: TRBJ2-1
size: .

CDR3: CASSRNRDHQETQYF
DNA: TGCGCCAGCAGCCGGAACCGGGACCACCAAGAGACCCAGTACTTC
D: .
V: TRBV5-1
J: TRBJ2-5
size: few

CDR3: CASSSLPLWGRRTTEAFF
DNA: TGTGCCAGCAGCTCTTTACCATTATGGGGGAGGAGGACGACTGAAGCTTTCTTT
D: .
V: TRBV11-2
J: TRBJ1-1
size: .

CDR3: CASSRLQGQSDTQYF
DNA: TGCGCCAGCAGCCGATTACAGGGGCAGTCAGATACGCAGTATTTT
D: TRBD1
V: TRBV5-1
J: TRBJ2-3
size: .

CDR3: CSARDAKEGRRFKNIQYF
DNA: TGCAGTGCTAGAGATGCCAAGGAGGGGAGACGGTTTAAGAACATTCAGTACTTC
D: .
V: TRBV20-1
J: TRBJ2-4
size: .

CDR3: CASSQDRRTGVFKNIQYF
DNA: TGCGCCAGCAGCCAAGATCGCCGGACAGGAGTCTTTAAAAACATTCAGTACTTC
D: TRBD1
V: TRBV4-3
J: TRBJ2-4
size: many

CDR3: CATNRDSSYEQYF
DNA: TGTGCCACAAATCGGGACTCCTCCTACGAGCAGTACTTC
D: .
V: TRBV10-3
J: TRBJ2-7
size: few

CDR3: CASTANRDKVVF
DNA: TGTGCCAGCACCGCAAACCGGGACAAGGTCGTCTTC
D: .
V: TRBV12-3/TRBV12-4
J: TRBJ2-1
size: .

CDR3: CATSDNRGSYEQYF
DNA: TGTGCCACCAGTGATAACAGGGGCTCCTACGAGCAGTACTTC
D: TRBD1
V: TRBV24-1
J: TRBJ2-7
size: .

CDR3: CASSINGPYEQYF
DNA: TGTGCCAGCAGCATAAATGGCCCCTACGAGCAGTACTTC
D: .
V: TRBV14
J: TRBJ2-7
size: .

CDR3: CSASMRQGRGRAYNEQFF
DNA: TGCAGTGCTAGTATGAGACAGGGGCGCGGAAGGGCCTACAATGAGCAGTTCTTC
D: TRBD1
V: TRBV20-1
J: TRBJ2-1
size: few

CDR3: CASSLRLEADTQYF
DNA: TGTGCCAGCAGTTTGAGACTAGAGGCAGATACGCAGTATTTT
D: .
V: TRBV12-3/TRBV12-4
J: TRBJ2-3
size: .

CDR3: CSARVAEGKLFF
DNA: TGCAGTGCTAGAGTGGCTGAGGGGAAACTGTTTTTT
D: .
V: TRBV20-1
J: TRBJ1-4
size: .

CDR3: CASSLARTDGYTF
DNA: TGTGCCAGCAGCTTAGCGCGGACGGATGGCTACACCTTC
D: .
V: TRBV7-8
J: TRBJ1-2
size: .

CDR3: CASAKTGGGQPQHF
DNA: TGTGCCAGCGCTAAGACAGGGGGTGGCCAGCCCCAGCATTTT
D: TRBD1
V: TRBV12-3/TRBV12-4
J: TRBJ1-5
size: .

CDR3: CSVVGLTGVNEKLFF
DNA: TGCAGCGTTGTGGGTTTGACAGGGGTTAATGAAAAACTGTTTTTT
D: TRBD1
V: TRBV29-1
J: TRBJ1-4
size: .